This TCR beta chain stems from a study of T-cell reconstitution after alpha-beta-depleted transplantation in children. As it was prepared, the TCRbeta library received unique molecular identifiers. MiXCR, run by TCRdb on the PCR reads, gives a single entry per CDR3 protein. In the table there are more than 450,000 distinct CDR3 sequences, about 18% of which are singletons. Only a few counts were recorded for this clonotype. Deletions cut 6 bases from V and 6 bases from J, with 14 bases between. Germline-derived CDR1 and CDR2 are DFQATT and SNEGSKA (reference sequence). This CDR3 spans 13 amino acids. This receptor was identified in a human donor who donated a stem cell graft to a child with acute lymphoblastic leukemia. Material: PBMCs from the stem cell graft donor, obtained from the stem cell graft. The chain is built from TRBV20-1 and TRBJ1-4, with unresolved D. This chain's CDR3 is CSAHPKNYEKLFF. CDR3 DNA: TGCAGTGCCCACCCTAAGAACTATGAAAAACTGTTTTTT.